Sequencing of this TCR beta chain was carried out in a study of blood T cell repertoires in COVID-19. Background on the study: Sites in the United States, Italy and Spain provided acute and convalescent COVID-19 samples. Sources were T cells, B-cell-depleted T cells, or PBMCs; the material itself was cDNA or gDNA.

The length of the CDR3 is 13 residues. In the authors' methods: Nucleated cell counts were estimated from reference gene primer amplification. Produced via immunoSEQ multiplex PCR; TCRdb's table is partial and in-frame only. The V and J calls and the clone size are those of that table, but D and trimming were determined from the DNA. The table records 150,000 to 200,000 clones, around nine tenths of them present only once. V is TRBV1 and J is TRBJ1-5; the DNA was not used to check the table's D call, TRBD1. TRBV1 is described as a pseudogene. Material for sequencing was peripheral blood. The receptor's source is a man aged 35-49 years with active or convalescent COVID-19. The CDR3 DNA follows: TGCACCAGCAGCCCTTTGGGGCATCAGCCCCAGCATTTT. This sequence encodes CTSSPLGHQPQHF.